What follows are 20 T cell receptor beta chains derived from one specimen sequenced in a study of CD8 T cells in ankylosing spondylitis. Regarding the study as a whole: Ankylosing spondylitis blood seemed to carry a telltale TCR beta motif made of under ten highly homologous variants.

TCRdb used MiXCR to reprocess the 5' RACE reads, holding one entry per CDR3 protein. In the table there are over 600,000 distinct CDR3 sequences, 15% to 20% of which are singletons. Antigens of these TCRs are unknown. Sample: blood, either unsorted or a sorted T cell fraction (not recorded which). The receptors originated from a male donor with ankylosing spondylitis.

The chain carries TRBV20-1 and TRBJ1-1; D is ambiguous. V lost 0 bases and J lost 0, with 8 bases in between. The CDR3 has 14 amino acids. Germline V lookup: CDR1 DFQATT, CDR2 SNEGSKA (reference sequence). The CDR3 spells CSARDEGMNTEAFF. CDR3 nucleotide sequence: TGCAGTGCTAGAGATGAGGGAATGAACACTGAAGCTTTCTTT.

J is TRBJ2-3 and V is TRBV7-9; no clear D. This CDR3 is built from 14 residues. Per the germline V gene, CDR1 is SEHNR and CDR2 is FQNEAQ (reference sequence). Trimming stripped 8 bases from V and 6 bases from J, with 18 bases between. The CDR3 region is CASGAHLGGDTQYF. In DNA, the CDR3 is TGTGCCAGCGGAGCCCATCTGGGTGGCGATACGCAGTATTTT.

V is TRBV3-1 and J is TRBJ2-3, with D possibly called TRBD1 or TRBD2 (7 bases each). The CDR3 has 14 residues. Trimming cost V 5 bases and J 7 bases, with 16 bases left between them. CDR1 is LGHDT and CDR2 is YNNKEL in the germline V gene (reference sequence). The CDR3 loop reads CASSFQGGGNTQYF. The CDR3 DNA is TGTGCCAGCAGCTTCCAGGGGGGGGGAAATACGCAGTATTTT.

The chain carries TRBV11-3 and TRBJ2-7, with 8 bases that match TRBD1. Trimming cost V 5 bases and J 4 bases; bases outside gene matches: 16. CDR1 and CDR2 (germline): SGHNT, YENEEA. The CDR3 covers 17 residues. The CDR3, as DNA: TGTGCCAGCAGCCTAGGACCGTGGGGACAGGCTATTTACGAGCAGTACTTC. It specifies CASSLGPWGQAIYEQYF.

This clonotype has just a few counts. The rearrangement joins TRBV18 to TRBJ1-2, with TRBD1 matching over 9 bases. The V gene end was trimmed by 3 bases and the J gene end by 0 bases; junction bases not matched to a gene: 5. Germline V gene lookup returns CDR1 KGHSH and CDR2 LQKENI. This CDR3 region has 16 residues. For the CDR3, the DNA is TGTGCCAGCTCACCTCCGGGACAGGGAGCTAACTATGGCTACACCTTC. Encoded protein: CASSPPGQGANYGYTF.

This clonotype has at least ten counts. The rearrangement links TRBV20-1 to TRBJ1-1, with 9 bases that match TRBD1. Losses at the gene ends were 5 bases for V and 5 bases for J; bases not matched to a gene: 12. CDR3 size: 15 residues. Per the germline V gene, CDR1 is DFQATT and CDR2 is SNEGSKA (reference sequence). CDR3 in amino acids: CSAPIYRGRETEAFF. Written as DNA, the CDR3 is TGCAGTGCTCCTATTTACAGGGGGCGCGAAACTGAAGCTTTCTTT.

This chain uses TRBV2 with TRBJ1-5; tentatively, D is TRBD1 (5 bases). Trimming cost V 6 bases and J 2 bases, with 14 bases left between them. The CDR3 loop spans 15 amino acids. Germline CDR1 is SNHLY and CDR2 is FYNNEI. The CDR3 reads CASSHGGLGNQPQHF. Here the CDR3 DNA reads TGTGCCAGCAGCCACGGGGGGTTGGGCAATCAGCCCCAGCATTTT.

This clonotype was seen a handful of times. The V call is TRBV3-1, the J call TRBJ2-3; D gene ambiguous. The CDR3 is made up of 12 amino acids. V lost 3 bases and J lost 9, with 10 bases in between. The germline CDR1 and CDR2 sequences are LGHDT and YNNKEL (reference sequence). The CDR3 region is CASSQAKETQYF. The CDR3 DNA reads TGTGCCAGCAGCCAGGCAAAAGAGACGCAGTATTTT.

There are a few counts of this clonotype. The chain combines TRBV7-2 with TRBJ1-5; a possible D gene is TRBD1 (5 bases). The CDR3 sequence is 16 residues long. V lost 5 bases and J 7 bases, leaving 21 bases between the germline ends. In germline, CDR1 is SGHTA, CDR2 FQGNSA. CDR3 DNA sequence: TGTGCCAGCAGCGCAGGGCTTAGGGGTCTCGAACAGCCCCAGCATTTT. This codes for CASSAGLRGLEQPQHF.

Comments on this clonotype: A single base separates this from a much larger clone, so it may be a read error. The chain combines TRBV9 with TRBJ2-3, with TRBD2 as a possible D gene (5 bases). V was cut by 4 bases and J by 10 bases, with 10 bases left in between. Per germline, CDR1 SGDLS and CDR2 YYNGEE. CDR3 length: 11 amino acids. The CDR3 sequence: CASSTGNAQYF. CDR3 nucleotides: TGTGCCAGCAGCACCGGGAATGCGCAGTATTTT.

This clonotype has a handful of counts. The chain is built from TRBV18 and TRBJ1-1, with TRBD1 identical over 8 bases. This CDR3 region has 17 residues. Per germline, CDR1 KGHSH and CDR2 LQKENI. With V trimmed by 4 bases and J by 3 bases, 13 bases remained unmatched. The chain's CDR3 is CASSLVPGTGVYTEAFF. In DNA, the CDR3 is TGTGCCAGCTCACTTGTCCCCGGGACAGGTGTATACACTGAAGCTTTCTTT.

This rearrangement joins TRBV20-1 to TRBJ1-1, with D maybe TRBD1 (6 bases). V was clipped by 6 bases and J by 5 bases, with 10 bases between them. CDR3 length equals 11 residues. Germline V CDR1 and CDR2: DFQATT, SNEGSKA (reference sequence). The CDR3 bases are TGCAGTGCCAGGGGAGTGACTGAAGCTTTCTTT. This gives the protein CSARGVTEAFF.

The V and J genes are TRBV19 and TRBJ1-1; D not resolved. Germline V gene lookup returns CDR1 LNHDA and CDR2 SQIVND (reference sequence). V dropped 4 bases and J dropped 4 bases, with 16 bases sitting between them. The CDR3 has 15 amino acids. The CDR3 loop is CASSTRYSITTEAFF. DNA for the CDR3: TGTGCCAGTAGTACCCGATATTCTATAACCACTGAAGCTTTCTTT.

In this sample, this clonotype turned up many times. The V and J genes are TRBV2 and TRBJ1-1, with 7 bases that match TRBD1. Per the germline V gene, CDR1 is SNHLY and CDR2 is FYNNEI. Trimming removed 6 bases from V and 6 bases from J; junction bases left unmatched: 4. The CDR3 consists of 12 residues. The CDR3 loop reads CASRVDRAEAFF. The CDR3 DNA is TGTGCCAGCAGGGTAGACAGGGCTGAAGCTTTCTTT.

In this sample, this clonotype turned up a few times. The chain has TRBV21-1 and TRBJ2-3; the D segment call TRBD1 is taken from the table without a DNA check. TRBV21-1 is described as a pseudogene. This CDR3 is 15 amino acids long. The CDR3 coding sequence is TGTGCCAGCAGCCCTAATTCCAGGGGGACAGATACGCAGTATTTT. Its translation: CASSPNSRGTDTQYF.

The rearrangement uses TRBV5-1 and TRBJ2-7, with TRBD2 matching 7 bases. The CDR3 runs to 18 residues. The J segment lost 3 bases and the V segment lost 3 bases, leaving 18 bases of the junction unmatched. Germline CDR1 is SGHRS and CDR2 is YFSETQ. DNA for the CDR3: TGCGCCAGCAGCTCGATAACCCTCTACTCGCGGGAGAACTACGAGCAGTACTTC. Protein: CASSSITLYSRENYEQYF. Supplemented by reference TRBV5-1 and TRBJ2-7, the full variable domain reads KAGVTQTPRYLIKTRGQQVTLSCSPISGHRSVSWYQQTPGQGLQFLFEYFSETQRNKGNFPGRFSGRQFSNSRSEMNVSTLELGDSALYLCASSSITLYSRENYEQYFGPGTRLTVT.

The chain joins TRBV29-1 to TRBJ1-1; D is uncertain. The CDR3 is 12 amino acids. The V gene lost 6 bases and the J gene lost 0 bases, with 8 bases spanning the gap. In germline, CDR1 is SQVTM, CDR2 ANQGSEA. The CDR3 loop reads CSVVSLNTEAFF. The CDR3 bases are TGCAGCGTGGTTTCGCTGAACACTGAAGCTTTCTTT. Drawing the rest from reference TRBV29-1 and TRBJ1-1, the complete variable domain is SAVISQKPSRDICQRGTSLTIQCQVDSQVTMMFWYRQQPGQSLTLIATANQGSEATYESGFVIDKFPISRPNLTFSTLTVSNMSPEDSSIYLCSVVSLNTEAFFGQGTRLTVV.

This chain connects TRBV6-1 to TRBJ2-7; 7 bases map to TRBD1. The J segment lost 4 bases and the V segment lost 8 bases, leaving 5 bases of the junction unmatched. Germline V gives CDR1 MNHNS, CDR2 SASEGT. The CDR3 covers 12 residues. CDR3 amino acids: CASDRDGYEQYF. CDR3 sequence (DNA): TGTGCCAGCGACAGGGATGGTTACGAGCAGTACTTC.

The V and J genes are TRBV14 and TRBJ1-1, with TRBD1 identical over 7 bases. The CDR3 is 19 residues long. Per germline, CDR1 SGHDN and CDR2 FVKESK. Germline trimming cut 3 bases from V and 0 bases from J; bases unmatched to any gene: 16. The CDR3 DNA reads as TGTGCCAGCAGCCACCTCCCTAAGGGGGCCGGGGCGATGAACACTGAAGCTTTCTTT. Its protein is CASSHLPKGAGAMNTEAFF.

This clonotype was seen at least ten times. The V and J genes are TRBV5-1 and TRBJ1-5; D ambiguous. CDR1 is SGHRS, CDR2 YFSETQ, per germline. Trimming cost V 0 bases and J 2 bases, with 9 bases left between them. The CDR3 is made up of 15 amino acids. CDR3 sequence (DNA): TGCGCCAGCAGCTTGGAGCCTGGGGGCAATCAGCCCCAGCATTTT. Translation gives CASSLEPGGNQPQHF.